These T cell receptor beta chains were read from a single sample in a study of T cell repertoires in cytomegalovirus infection. TCRdb itself ran the reads through MiXCR, one entry per CDR3 protein. The data hold approximately 250,000 distinct CDR3 sequences, with 22% observed a single time. Sequencing was done on a sample of CD8+ T cells from PBMCs. The receptors originated from a human donor in good health (CMV status not recorded). Some clones in this sample may be carry-over from other donors' samples. The CDR3 runs from the conserved cysteine through the conserved F or W. D genes are given only for firm matches. Size tells how often a clone was seen (once, few, many) or the class of an expanded clone, and some rows leave it out.

>.|TRBJ1-3|TRBV12-3/TRBV12-4|.
TGTGCCAGCAGAACTACAATGGAAGGAAACACCATATATTTT
CASRTTMEGNTIYF
>.|TRBJ1-5|TRBV27|TRBD1
TGTGCCAGCAGTTCCCACAAGGACAGGCTCAATCAGCCCCAGCATTTT
CASSSHKDRLNQPQHF
>few|TRBJ2-7|TRBV27|.
TGTGCCAGCAGTTTATCGCGAGGGCCGGCTCAGTACTTC
CASSLSRGPAQYF
>few|TRBJ2-1|TRBV28|.
TGTGCCAGCAGATACCGGGATTACAATGAGCAGTTCTTC
CASRYRDYNEQFF
>many|TRBJ1-1|TRBV7-3|.
TGTGCCAGCAGTCCCGGTTTGGGGAAGAACACTGAAGCTTTCTTT
CASSPGLGKNTEAFF
>.|TRBJ2-3|TRBV5-4|TRBD2
TGTGCCAGCAGCTTTAGCGGGGGGGCCACAAATACGCAGTATTTT
CASSFSGGATNTQYF
>many|TRBJ2-5|TRBV7-8|.
TGTGCCAGCAGTCCACTAGAGGAGACCCAGTACTTC
CASSPLEETQYF
>many|TRBJ1-5|TRBV5-6|.
TGTGCCAGCAGTGCGGACGGACGCAATCAGCCCCAGCATTTT
CASSADGRNQPQHF
>few|TRBJ2-3|TRBV20-1|.
TGCAGTGCTAGAGGGGCCGGGGGCGATACGCAGTATTTT
CSARGAGGDTQYF
>many|TRBJ2-7|TRBV2|.
TGTGCCAGCAGTGACTCGGAGGGGGCTCCCTACGAGCAGTACTTC
CASSDSEGAPYEQYF
>few|TRBJ2-7|TRBV28|.
TGTGCCAGCAGTTTCAGAGGACGGAGCTCCTACGAGCAGTACTTC
CASSFRGRSSYEQYF
>.|TRBJ2-7|TRBV10-3|TRBD1
TGTGCCATCAGTGAGCCTGACAGGGGGCGCGAGCAGTACTTC
CAISEPDRGREQYF
>.|TRBJ2-3|TRBV5-4|.
TGTGCCAGCAGCTTGGTGCGCGGGGTGACAGATACGCAGTATTTT
CASSLVRGVTDTQYF
>.|TRBJ2-5|TRBV19|.
TGTGCCAGTAGTGCCTGGTCCCGCCAAGAGACCCAGTACTTC
CASSAWSRQETQYF
>.|TRBJ2-7|TRBV5-6|.
TGTGCCAGCAGCTTGAAAACAGGCCCTTCCTACGAGCAGTACTTC
CASSLKTGPSYEQYF
>few|TRBJ1-1|TRBV12-3/TRBV12-4|.
TGTGCCAGCAGTCCCCGGGATAAAGCTTTCTTT
CASSPRDKAFF
>.|TRBJ2-5|TRBV5-3|.
TGTGCCAGCAGCTACCTGACTATCGAGGAGACCCAGTACTTC
CASSYLTIEETQYF
>few|TRBJ1-1|TRBV28|.
TGTGCCAGCAGTTTTCCCTCGGGGGGTGGTAACACTGAAGCTTTCTTT
CASSFPSGGGNTEAFF
>.|TRBJ2-3|TRBV24-1|.
TGTGCCACCAGTCCGGGTACAGGGCTTAGCACAGATACGCAGTATTTT
CATSPGTGLSTDTQYF
>few|TRBJ2-7|TRBV5-1|.
TGCGCCAGCAGCAGAATGAGTTATCTCGGGGACGAGCAGTACTTC
CASSRMSYLGDEQYF
>.|TRBJ2-1|TRBV19|TRBD2
TGTGCCAGTAGTATATTAGCGGGGGCTGAGAATGAGCAGTTCTTC
CASSILAGAENEQFF
>many|TRBJ1-2|TRBV12-3/TRBV12-4|.
TGTGCCAGCAGTATAACCGGGACAATCGTTTATGGCTACACCTTC
CASSITGTIVYGYTF
>many|TRBJ2-7|TRBV27|TRBD2
TGTGCCTCTCAAGTTGGGAGGGCAGAGGACTACGAGCAGTACTTC
CASQVGRAEDYEQYF
>many|TRBJ2-7|TRBV2|.
TGTGCCAGCAGTGAACTGGCGGAGTACGAGCAGTACTTC
CASSELAEYEQYF
>few|TRBJ2-3|TRBV20-1|.
TGCAGTGCCCTCACAGATACGCAGTATTTT
CSALTDTQYF
>.|TRBJ2-2|TRBV7-7|.
TGTGCCAGCAGCGAGGACAGGAACACCGGGGAGCTGTTTTTT
CASSEDRNTGELFF
>.|TRBJ2-5|TRBV6-6|.
TGTGCCAGCAGCCTCCTGGGCTCGGGGGAGACCCAGTACTTC
CASSLLGSGETQYF
>few|TRBJ2-3|TRBV11-2|.
TGTGCCAGCAGCCCTCAGAGGGGGGGTGGTCTCACAGATACGCAGTATTTT
CASSPQRGGGLTDTQYF
>many|TRBJ1-4|TRBV12-3/TRBV12-4|.
TGTGCCAGCAACGACGATGGGACCGAAAAACTGTTTTTT
CASNDDGTEKLFF
>.|TRBJ2-5|TRBV11-2|TRBD1
TGTGCCAGCAGCTCGACAGGGGACCAAGAGACCCAGTACTTC
CASSSTGDQETQYF
>.|TRBJ2-5|TRBV12-3/TRBV12-4|.
TGTGCCAGCAGTTCTACCTGGGAGACCCAGTACTTC
CASSSTWETQYF
>few|TRBJ2-3|TRBV14|.
TGTGCCAGCAGCCGGACAGGAGGGCGCGGAGATACGCAGTATTTT
CASSRTGGRGDTQYF
>many|TRBJ2-7|TRBV7-2|TRBD1
TGTGCCAGCAGCTCCCAGACAGGGGGCCTCGAGCAGTACTTC
CASSSQTGGLEQYF
>few|TRBJ1-1|TRBV18|TRBD1
TGTGCCAGCTCACCCCGTCCCGGGACAGGGGGGAACGCTGAAGCTTTCTTT
CASSPRPGTGGNAEAFF
>once|TRBJ2-1|TRBV5-1|TRBD2
TGCGCCAGCAGCTCCTATTTAGCGGGGGGCAATGAGCAGTTCTTC
CASSSYLAGGNEQFF
>.|TRBJ2-1|TRBV2|.
TGTGCCAGCAGCCCCCCCCCAGGGCGCAATGAGCAGTTCTTC
CASSPPPGRNEQFF
>.|TRBJ2-4|TRBV5-6|.
TGTGCCAGCAGCTGGGGGAATGAAAACATTCAGTACTTC
CASSWGNENIQYF
>few|TRBJ2-1|TRBV27|.
TGTGCCAGCAGTCCCGATTGGGGCGTCTACAATGAGCAGTTCTTC
CASSPDWGVYNEQFF
>.|TRBJ2-3|TRBV20-1|.
TGCAGTGCTAGAGAACCAGATACGCAGTATTTT
CSAREPDTQYF
>few|TRBJ2-1|TRBV12-3/TRBV12-4|TRBD1
TGTGCCAGCAGACAGGGGGCGCGTTGGGATGAGCAGTTCTTC
CASRQGARWDEQFF
>few|TRBJ1-1|TRBV20-1|.
TGCAGTGCTAGGTTGGGAGCTGAAGCTTTCTTT
CSARLGAEAFF
>few|TRBJ1-5|TRBV7-4|.
TGTGCCAGCAGCCCGTGGGAGGGGAGTCGACAGCCCCAGCATTTT
CASSPWEGSRQPQHF
>many|TRBJ1-5|TRBV20-1|TRBD1
TGCAGTGCCCGGACAGGGGATCAGCCCCAGCATTTT
CSARTGDQPQHF
>many|TRBJ1-2|TRBV20-1|.
TGCAGTGGTCAGGGGACCCATGGCTACACCTTC
CSGQGTHGYTF
>.|TRBJ2-7|TRBV6-2/TRBV6-3|.
TGTGCCAGCAGTTACTTACCAGGGGAGCACGAGCAGTACTTC
CASSYLPGEHEQYF
>.|TRBJ2-7|TRBV28|.
TGTGCCAGCAGTTTTATTAGCTGGGAGCAGTACTTC
CASSFISWEQYF
>few|TRBJ2-5|TRBV12-3/TRBV12-4|.
TGTGCCAGCAGTTTCTGGGTTGGGGAGACCCAGTACTTC
CASSFWVGETQYF
>few|TRBJ2-3|TRBV12-3/TRBV12-4|.
TGTGCCAGCACCGAAGGAGCACGGACAGATACGCAGTATTTT
CASTEGARTDTQYF
>.|TRBJ1-2|TRBV4-1|TRBD1
TGCGCCAGCAGCCAAGGCGGGACAGGGGGCAGAGTAAGCTATGGCTACACCTTC
CASSQGGTGGRVSYGYTF
>few|TRBJ1-1|TRBV11-2|.
TGTGCCAGCAGCCACCTGGCGGGGGGCTCTGAAGCTTTCTTT
CASSHLAGGSEAFF
>many|TRBJ2-7|TRBV7-8|.
TGTGCCAGCAGCGAGGGCCACGAGCAGTACTTC
CASSEGHEQYF
>.|TRBJ2-1|TRBV27|.
TGTGCCAGCAGTTTAAATGTGGGGGACCACTTCAATGAGCAGTTCTTC
CASSLNVGDHFNEQFF
>few|TRBJ1-1|TRBV29-1|.
TGCAGCGTGAGCGGGGTGGACCCTGCAGCTGAAGCTTTCTTT
CSVSGVDPAAEAFF
>.|TRBJ2-1|TRBV20-1|.
TGCAGTGCTAGAGAATCAGGGGCCTTGTCCTACAATGAGCAGTTCTTC
CSARESGALSYNEQFF
>.|TRBJ1-2|TRBV27|.
TGTGCCAGCAGTTCAGGGGTCCATTACACCTTC
CASSSGVHYTF